A single sample gave rise to the 28 T cell receptor beta chains below, sequenced in a study of blood T cell repertoires in COVID-19. Sequenced by immunoSEQ multiplex PCR; TCRdb stores in-frame clones only, minus some. Counted here are about 380,000 clones, about 90% occurring once; the ten biggest clones make up 6% to 7.5%. Specimen: peripheral blood. Receptors originate from a young man with active or convalescent COVID-19.

The chain links TRBV4-3 to TRBJ2-7; 8 bases agree with TRBD1. Trimming removed 3 bases from V and 3 bases from J; junction bases left unmatched: 4. Germline V gene data show CDR1 as LGHNA and CDR2 as YSLEER. This CDR3 has 14 residues. The CDR3 coding sequence is TGCGCCAGCAGCCATGGACAGGGACTCTACGAGCAGTACTTC. Amino acid sequence: CASSHGQGLYEQYF.

The rearrangement joins TRBV12-3 or TRBV12-4 to TRBJ1-3; the D is unclear. The CDR3 has 11 residues. Trimming removed 8 bases from V and 3 bases from J, with 5 bases in between. The CDR3 nucleotides read TGTGCCAGCTTGTATGGAAACACCATATATTTT. Residues: CASLYGNTIYF.

J is TRBJ2-3 and V is TRBV5-1; perhaps TRBD1 as D (5 bases). There are 15 residues in the CDR3. The ends were cut back, 4 bases at V and 0 bases at J, with 12 bases in the middle. The germline V gene encodes CDR1 SGHRS and CDR2 YFSETQ. The chain's CDR3 is CASSATGKSTDTQYF. The CDR3 nucleotides are TGCGCCAGCAGCGCCACAGGAAAGAGCACAGATACGCAGTATTTT. The whole variable domain, remainder taken from reference TRBV5-1 and TRBJ2-3, is KAGVTQTPRYLIKTRGQQVTLSCSPISGHRSVSWYQQTPGQGLQFLFEYFSETQRNKGNFPGRFSGRQFSNSRSEMNVSTLELGDSALYLCASSATGKSTDTQYFGPGTRLTVL.

The chain joins TRBV5-6 to TRBJ2-7, with TRBD2 identical over 8 bases. Trimming at V came to 1 base and at J to 4 bases, leaving 7 bases not matched to a gene. Looked up from germline, CDR1 is SGHDT and CDR2 is YYEEEE. The CDR3 sequence is 15 residues long. CDR3 loop: CASSLLGSGTYEQYF. The CDR3 DNA sequence: TGTGCCAGCAGCTTGCTCGGTAGCGGGACATACGAGCAGTACTTC.

This sequence joins TRBV5-1 and TRBJ1-2; a weak D match, TRBD1 (6 bases). Germline CDR1 and CDR2: SGHRS and YFSETQ. The CDR3 consists of 14 residues. The V and J ends lost 0 bases and 8 bases respectively, with 14 bases between them. DNA of the CDR3: TGCGCCAGCAGCTTGGGGGACATCCTAGGGGGCTACACCTTC. It specifies CASSLGDILGGYTF. Full variable domain (rest looked up from reference TRBV5-1 and TRBJ1-2): KAGVTQTPRYLIKTRGQQVTLSCSPISGHRSVSWYQQTPGQGLQFLFEYFSETQRNKGNFPGRFSGRQFSNSRSEMNVSTLELGDSALYLCASSLGDILGGYTFGSGTRLTVV.

This clone was counted once. The V gene is TRBV12-3 or TRBV12-4, the J gene TRBJ2-4; no firm D call. The V end was cut by 4 bases, the J end by 1 base, with 2 bases between. The CDR3 has 12 residues. The CDR3 sequence is CASSSAKNIQYF. The CDR3 DNA follows: TGTGCCAGCAGTTCGGCCAAAAACATTCAGTACTTC.

CDR3 nucleotide sequence: TGCGCCAGCAGCAGCGACAGGGGGCTGGAGACCCAGTACTTC. This codes for CASSSDRGLETQYF. The chain links TRBV5-1 to TRBJ2-5; TRBD1 matches at 10 bases. Trimming removed 4 bases from V and 5 bases from J; junction bases left unmatched: 5. CDR1 and CDR2 (germline): SGHRS, YFSETQ. The CDR3 spans 14 residues.

This chain uses TRBV30 with TRBJ2-3, with D tentatively TRBD1 (6 bases). This CDR3 spans 14 amino acids. CDR1 is GTSNPN and CDR2 is SVGIG in the germline V gene (reference sequence). Trimming took 0 bases from V and 3 from J, leaving 10 bases between them. CDR3: CAWSVSRGTDTQYF. For the CDR3, the DNA is TGTGCCTGGAGTGTATCAAGGGGGACAGATACGCAGTATTTT.

This chain joins TRBV7-2 and TRBJ1-2; D gene uncertain. CDR1 SGHTA and CDR2 FQGNSA come from the germline V gene. The V and J ends lost 5 bases and 4 bases respectively, with 17 bases between them. The CDR3 has 15 residues. The DNA for the CDR3 is TGTGCCAGCAGCCCTCAAAGGTCCCGGAGCTATGGCTACACCTTC. Translated, it gives CASSPQRSRSYGYTF.

The chain is built from TRBV28 and TRBJ1-6, with D possibly being TRBD1 (6 bases). CDR3 size: 14 residues. Germline V CDR1 and CDR2: MDHEN, SYDVKM. The V end lost 5 bases, the J end lost 5 bases, and 10 bases lay between the germline ends. For the CDR3, the DNA is TGTGCCAGCAGTCCAGGACAGAATAATTCACCCCTCCACTTT. Amino acids: CASSPGQNNSPLHF.

This chain connects TRBV7-6 to TRBJ2-7; D not resolved. This CDR3 has 13 residues. Germline V lookup: CDR1 SGHVS, CDR2 FNYEAQ. With 1 base removed from V and 7 bases from J, the gap between germline ends came to 11 bases. In DNA form, the CDR3 reads TGTGCCAGCAGCTTAGTGAGCGCTGGGGAGCAGTACTTC. Protein product: CASSLVSAGEQYF.

The chain employs TRBV7-2 and TRBJ2-7; D gene uncertain. Per germline, CDR1 SGHTA and CDR2 FQGNSA. Trimming left V 0 bases short and J 3 bases short, with 6 bases between. This CDR3 has 13 residues. Written as DNA, the CDR3 is TGTGCCAGCAGCTTAGCGCGTAGCTACGAGCAGTACTTC. Protein product: CASSLARSYEQYF.

This clone was seen just once. The gene calls are TRBV7-2 and TRBJ2-7; D perhaps matches TRBD2 (5 bases). The V end was cut by 4 bases, the J end by 0 bases, with 13 bases between. This CDR3 has 15 amino acids. CDR1 is SGHTA, CDR2 FQGNSA, per germline. CDR3 residues: CASSSKPGNSYEQYF. CDR3 coding DNA: TGTGCCAGCAGCTCGAAACCGGGAAACTCCTACGAGCAGTACTTC.

This clone was observed a single time. This sequence joins TRBV23-1 and TRBJ2-7; perhaps TRBD1 as D (6 bases). Being an ORF, TRBV23-1 has a function that is uncertain. This CDR3 spans 16 amino acids. V shed 0 bases and J shed 2 bases, with 14 bases lying between them. The DNA for the CDR3 is TGCGCCAGCAGTCAATCGAGAGGGACAAACCCCTACGAGCAGTACTTC. This sequence encodes CASSQSRGTNPYEQYF.

The chain employs TRBV7-9 and TRBJ1-6; 7 positions agree with TRBD1. Trimming cost V 0 bases and J 7 bases; bases outside gene matches: 6. This CDR3 has 16 amino acids. Germline assignment: CDR1 SEHNR and CDR2 FQNEAQ (reference sequence). The CDR3, as DNA: TGTGCCAGCAGCTTAGCACCCCTACAGGGGAATTCACCCCTCCACTTT. It translates to CASSLAPLQGNSPLHF.

J is TRBJ2-3 and V is TRBV6-7, with D possibly matching TRBD2 (5 bases). TRBV6-7 is placed among ORFs of uncertain function. V shed 4 bases and J shed 2 bases, with 22 bases lying between them. The length of the CDR3 is 18 residues. This CDR3 is CASSSLPHSRTVTDTQYF. In DNA form, the CDR3 reads TGTGCCAGCAGTTCTTTGCCGCATTCCCGGACTGTCACAGATACGCAGTATTTT.

The chain uses TRBV14 and TRBJ2-3; 7 bases are shared with TRBD2. The V gene's germline CDR1 is SGHDN and CDR2 FVKESK. The CDR3 has 16 residues. V lost 1 base to trimming and J lost 4 bases; unmatched junction nucleotides: 8. CDR3 region: CASSQGGGPRADTQYF. The CDR3 DNA follows: TGTGCCAGCAGCCAAGGGGGGGGACCCCGGGCAGATACGCAGTATTTT.

The chain couples TRBV14 to TRBJ1-6; no definite D call. Germline assignment: CDR1 SGHDN and CDR2 FVKESK. This CDR3 has 14 amino acids. Deletions cut 0 bases from V and 11 bases from J, with 11 bases between. The CDR3, as DNA: TGTGCCAGCAGCCAAGACCTCACAGTGCCACCCCTCCACTTT. It translates to CASSQDLTVPPLHF.

The V and J genes are TRBV9 and TRBJ1-4; a possible D gene is TRBD1 (6 bases). Trimming took 4 bases from V and 8 from J, leaving 18 bases between them. The CDR3 loop spans 15 amino acids. The germline V gene has CDR1 SGDLS and CDR2 YYNGEE. The CDR3 nucleotides are TGTGCCAGCAGCCCCGGGGGGGGGCGAGGCGAAAAACTGTTTTTT. It translates to CASSPGGGRGEKLFF.

The chain has TRBV7-8 and TRBJ2-2, with 9 nucleotides matching TRBD1. Germline lookup yields CDR1 SGHVS and CDR2 FQNEAQ. The CDR3 totals 16 residues. The trim removed 5 bases at V and 5 bases at J, leaving 9 bases unmatched. CDR3 region: CASSVRRGTGTGELFF. CDR3 in DNA: TGTGCCAGCAGCGTACGAAGAGGGACAGGGACCGGGGAGCTGTTTTTT.

The chain carries TRBV7-8 and TRBJ2-2; TRBD1 aligns across 10 bases. With V trimmed by 5 bases and J by 2 bases, 5 bases remained unmatched. Per the germline V gene, CDR1 is SGHVS and CDR2 is FQNEAQ. This CDR3 has 16 amino acids. The CDR3 DNA reads as TGTGCCAGCAGCCCCGGGGACAGGGGCAACACCGGGGAGCTGTTTTTT. Residues: CASSPGDRGNTGELFF.

The chain recombines TRBV7-9 with TRBJ1-6, with a weak D call TRBD1 (5 bases). CDR1 SEHNR and CDR2 FQNEAQ come from the germline V gene (reference sequence). The CDR3 runs 15 residues. Trimming left V 5 bases short and J 3 bases short, with 11 bases between. The CDR3 nucleotides are TGTGCCAGCAGCATAGACAGCTACTATAATTCACCCCTCCACTTT. It codes for CASSIDSYYNSPLHF.

V gene TRBV28 combines with J gene TRBJ1-2; 8 bases are a match to TRBD1. The CDR3 consists of 13 residues. J lost 8 bases, V lost 3 bases, and 5 bases had no gene match. Germline V gives CDR1 MDHEN, CDR2 SYDVKM. Here the CDR3 DNA reads TGTGCCAGCAGTTTTCCCACAGGGGGAGGCTACACCTTC. This encodes CASSFPTGGGYTF.

This sequence joins TRBV5-1 and TRBJ1-1; D is perhaps TRBD1 (6 bases). The CDR3 has 15 amino acids. The V end was cut by 1 base, the J end by 3 bases, with 13 bases between. Germline CDR1 is SGHRS and CDR2 is YFSETQ. For the CDR3, the DNA is TGCGCCAGCAGCTTGTACAGGGCGGGGGACACTGAAGCTTTCTTT. Amino acid sequence: CASSLYRAGDTEAFF.

J is TRBJ2-1 and V is TRBV9; D ambiguous. The CDR3 is 14 amino acids. Germline loops: CDR1 SGDLS, CDR2 YYNGEE. Trimming removed 0 bases at V and 1 base at J, with 5 bases between. CDR3 sequence (DNA): TGTGCCAGCAGCGTAGACCTATCCTACAATGAGCAGTTCTTC. This gives the protein CASSVDLSYNEQFF. The variable domain in full, completed from reference TRBV9 and TRBJ2-1, reads DSGVTQTPKHLITATGQRVTLRCSPRSGDLSVYWYQQSLDQGLQFLIQYYNGEERAKGNILERFSAQQFPDLHSELNLSSLELGDSALYFCASSVDLSYNEQFFGPGTRLTVL.

This rearrangement joins TRBV5-1 to TRBJ2-7; 7 bases align to TRBD2. CDR1 and CDR2 from the germline V gene are SGHRS and YFSETQ. V shed 0 bases, J shed 5 bases, and the junction held 5 bases outside the gene matches. This CDR3 has 14 amino acids. This CDR3 is CASSLATSPHEQYF. The CDR3 DNA sequence: TGCGCCAGCAGCTTGGCGACTAGCCCGCACGAGCAGTACTTC. The full variable domain, completed using reference TRBV5-1 and TRBJ2-7, is KAGVTQTPRYLIKTRGQQVTLSCSPISGHRSVSWYQQTPGQGLQFLFEYFSETQRNKGNFPGRFSGRQFSNSRSEMNVSTLELGDSALYLCASSLATSPHEQYFGPGTRLTVT.

The chain joins TRBV11-2 to TRBJ2-5, with 8 bases that match TRBD2. Germline assignment: CDR1 SGHAT and CDR2 FQNNGV. V trimming: 2 bases; J trimming: 5 bases; junction bases outside the gene matches: 1. The CDR3 runs to 13 residues. The CDR3 DNA sequence: TGTGCCAGCAGCTTACCTAGCGGGGAGACCCAGTACTTC. Translating gives CASSLPSGETQYF.

V is TRBV6-2 or TRBV6-3 and J is TRBJ2-7; tentatively, D is TRBD1 (5 bases). Germline CDR1 MNHEY, CDR2 SVGEGT. The CDR3 spans 14 residues. V was clipped by 4 bases and J by 5 bases, with 15 bases between them. The CDR3 loop is CASSFPQDGDEQYF. The CDR3 coding sequence is TGTGCCAGCAGTTTTCCACAGGATGGCGACGAGCAGTACTTC.